Below, 13 T cell receptor beta chains from the same sample are listed, as sequenced in a study of cytomegalovirus exposure and HLA in healthy donors. In the PCR, 60 Vbeta and 13 Jbeta primers were used. TCRdb's table, derived via immunoSEQ multiplex PCR, lists solely in-frame clones and lacks some. The top ten hold 2.1% of the sample, which has about 190,000 clones, 77% seen once. Sequenced sample: PBMCs. Receptors were obtained from a woman in her twenties or thirties in good health and CMV-seropositive.

This rearrangement joins TRBV5-4 to TRBJ1-2; no firm D call. Germline loops: CDR1 SGHNT, CDR2 YYREEE (reference sequence). CDR3 length equals 13 residues. With 2 bases removed from V and 5 bases from J, the gap between germline ends came to 10 bases. The DNA of the CDR3 is TGTGCCAGCAGCTTAGAGTCGCTATATGGCTACACCTTC. Residues: CASSLESLYGYTF.

The sample holds a few counts of this clone. This sequence joins TRBV5-6 and TRBJ2-7, with D possibly being TRBD2 (5 bases). V lost 9 bases and J lost 6, with 28 bases in between. Germline V gene data show CDR1 as SGHDT and CDR2 as YYEEEE. The CDR3 extends over 16 amino acids. CDR3 DNA sequence: TGTGCCACCGTATCCGAGTTTGAGGGATGTATATGCGAGCAGTACTTC. Translated, it gives CATVSEFEGCICEQYF. The full variable domain, rest sourced from reference TRBV5-6 and TRBJ2-7, is DAGVTQSPTHLIKTRGQQVTLRCSPKSGHDTVSWYQQALGQGPQFIFQYYEEEERQRGNFPDRFSGHQFPNYSSELNVNALLLGDSALYLCATVSEFEGCICEQYFGPGTRLTVT.

The chain joins TRBV6-5 to TRBJ1-2; D gene uncertain. Germline loops: CDR1 MNHEY, CDR2 SVGAGI. V was shortened by 2 bases and J by 8 bases, with 12 bases between the two germline ends. This CDR3 comprises 13 residues. CDR3 residues: CASSYLTHSGYTF. The CDR3 DNA reads TGTGCCAGCAGTTACCTAACCCACAGCGGCTACACCTTC.

The chain employs TRBV5-6 and TRBJ1-4, with 8 nucleotides matching TRBD1. Germline V CDR1 and CDR2: SGHDT, YYEEEE. J lost 10 bases, V lost 4 bases, and 6 bases had no gene match. This CDR3 comprises 13 residues. CDR3 amino acids: CASSLPGTGKLFF. The CDR3 nucleotides read TGTGCCAGCAGCCTACCCGGGACAGGAAAACTGTTTTTT.

This sequence joins TRBV4-1 and TRBJ2-3, with 13 bases that match TRBD2. Germline V gene data show CDR1 as MGHRA and CDR2 as YSYEKL. After removal of 3 bases from V and 6 bases from J, the junction contained 18 bases not matched to a gene. The CDR3 has 20 residues. CDR3 DNA: TGCGCCAGCAGCCACTTACCCGGGACTAGCGGGGCCGCCCTAGCGGATACGCAGTATTTT. Protein sequence: CASSHLPGTSGAALADTQYF.

The chain joins TRBV2 to TRBJ2-7; 9 positions agree with TRBD1. CDR3 length: 14 amino acids. The V segment lost 6 bases and the J segment 2 bases; nucleotides outside the gene matches: 5. Germline CDR1 is SNHLY and CDR2 is FYNNEI. CDR3 nucleotides: TGTGCCAGCAGACCGGGACAGGGCCCCTACGAGCAGTACTTC. This translates into CASRPGQGPYEQYF.

This clone appeared a few times. This CDR3 is CASSAQPGQGYGYTF. CDR3 DNA: TGTGCCAGCAGCGCCCAACCGGGACAGGGATATGGCTACACCTTC. The chain uses TRBV7-9 and TRBJ1-2, with TRBD1 identical over 9 bases. Germline CDR1 and CDR2: SEHNR and FQNEAQ (reference sequence). This CDR3 spans 15 amino acids. The J segment lost 5 bases and the V segment lost 5 bases, leaving 9 bases of the junction unmatched.

The chain joins TRBV7-2 to TRBJ2-5, with 7 bases aligning to TRBD2. There are 14 residues in the CDR3. V gave up 2 bases and J gave up 5 bases; unmatched junction bases: 5. Germline assignment: CDR1 SGHTA and CDR2 FQGNSA. The CDR3, as DNA: TGTGCCAGCAGCTTAAGAGCGGGGTACGAGACCCAGTACTTC. Its translation: CASSLRAGYETQYF. Full variable domain (missing parts from reference TRBV7-2 and TRBJ2-5): GAGVSQSPSNKVTEKGKDVELRCDPISGHTALYWYRQSLGQGLEFLIYFQGNSAPDKSGLPSDRFSAERTGGSVSTLTIQRTQQEDSAVYLCASSLRAGYETQYFGPGTRLLVL.

V and J are TRBV6-5 and TRBJ1-5; D is undetermined. Trimming removed 5 bases from V and 6 bases from J, with 11 bases in between. From germline, CDR1 is MNHEY and CDR2 SVGAGI. CDR3 length: 13 residues. DNA of the CDR3: TGTGCCAGCAGTAACCGGGAGGCTCAGCCCCAGCATTTT. Protein sequence: CASSNREAQPQHF.

On this clone itself: The germline gene is not matched at one end of the junction; a read error may be the cause. This CDR3 reads CASSAGGRGMVYNGQFF. The CDR3 coding sequence is TGCGCCAGCAGCGCAGGCGGTCGGGGGATGGTGTACAATGGGCAGTTCTTC. The gene calls are TRBV5-1 and TRBJ2-1; D is possibly TRBD2 (6 bases). This CDR3 is 17 amino acids long. Germline V gene sequence: CDR1 SGHRS, CDR2 YFSETQ.

This chain joins TRBV13 and TRBJ2-5, with D possibly matching TRBD2 (5 bases). Trimming stripped 5 bases from V and 5 bases from J, with 18 bases between. CDR3 length: 15 amino acids. Germline CDR1 reads PRHDT; CDR2 reads FYEKMQ (reference sequence). The CDR3 is CASSGSLVRGETQYF. The CDR3 coding sequence is TGTGCCAGCAGCGGATCACTAGTACGAGGGGAGACCCAGTACTTC. Full variable domain (outside the CDR3, taken from reference TRBV13 and TRBJ2-5): AAGVIQSPRHLIKEKRETATLKCYPIPRHDTVYWYQQGPGQDPQFLISFYEKMQSDKGSIPDRFSAQQFSDYHSELNMSSLELGDSALYFCASSGSLVRGETQYFGPGTRLLVL.

The chain links TRBV25-1 to TRBJ1-3; 10 nucleotides line up with TRBD1. The V segment lost 1 base and the J segment 2 bases; nucleotides outside the gene matches: 2. The germline CDR1 and CDR2 sequences are MGHDK and SYGVNS. There are 16 residues in the CDR3. The CDR3 loop is CASSEFGQGAGNTIYF. CDR3 nucleotides: TGTGCCAGCAGTGAATTCGGACAGGGGGCTGGAAACACCATATATTTT.

The chain recombines TRBV4-1 with TRBJ2-1, with 8 positions matching TRBD2. V gave up 4 bases and J gave up 4 bases; unmatched junction bases: 12. The length of the CDR3 is 17 residues. The germline CDR1 and CDR2 sequences are MGHRA and YSYEKL. The CDR3 DNA reads as TGCGCCAGCAGCCGGGAGAGCGCGGGAGGAAAATACAATGAGCAGTTCTTC. Protein sequence: CASSRESAGGKYNEQFF.